Given below is one T cell receptor (beta chain) in context. Its antigen is as yet unknown. Germline values: CDR1 SGHRS, CDR2 YFSETQ. The V and J ends lost 4 bases and 3 bases respectively, with 20 bases between them. The CDR3 has 16 residues. This sample stems from a study of T cell responses to AZD1222 COVID-19 vaccine. Study-level findings and limits: Unmutated variant regions are reportedly targeted by nearly half of spike-specific TCRs.

The data were produced by immunoSEQ multiplex PCR, yet TCRdb's version contains in-frame clones alone and is incomplete. The table records fewer than 120,000 clones, just under 95% of them present only once. The sample consisted of peripheral blood, taken on day 0 of AZD1222 vaccination. This TCR derives from an adult in good health. The chain employs TRBV5-1 and TRBJ2-7; tentatively, D is TRBD2 (6 bases). The CDR3 loop is CASSLMVGTGGYEQYF. As DNA, the CDR3 is TGCGCCAGCAGCCTGATGGTAGGGACTGGTGGCTACGAGCAGTACTTC. The full variable domain, its missing parts supplied by reference TRBV5-1 and TRBJ2-7, is KAGVTQTPRYLIKTRGQQVTLSCSPISGHRSVSWYQQTPGQGLQFLFEYFSETQRNKGNFPGRFSGRQFSNSRSEMNVSTLELGDSALYLCASSLMVGTGGYEQYFGPGTRLTVT.